Listed below are T cell receptor beta chains from one sample, sequenced in a study of spatial heterogeneity in lung cancer. A single record per CDR3 protein comes from TCRdb applying MiXCR to the 5' RACE reads. The sample includes about 87,000 distinct CDR3 sequences, approximately 19% of them seen just once. This specimen consisted of PBMCs, obtained at follow-up. The receptors come from a male donor with early-stage non-small cell lung cancer. CDR3s leave out the opening cysteine and the closing phenylalanine or tryptophan. Clone size, where shown, is once, few, many, or a class for clones that have expanded.

V,size,CDR3
TRBV7-6,.,ASSPDRGDYGYT
TRBV14,.,ASSPIEPGQGGFNTEAF
TRBV7-2,.,ASSLLVQGQSPLH
TRBV2,few,ASSTETGGVYGYT
TRBV7-6,few,ASSAGLPSGGQETQY
TRBV11-3,few,ASSKTDYNEQF
TRBV3-1,.,ASSQEGISPLH
TRBV6-4,.,ASSQTGGGTEAF
TRBV7-9,few,ASITGQGSNTEAF
TRBV5-1,few,ASSRMDPNTGELF